A single sample is the source of the 22 T cell receptor beta chains below, sequenced in a study of cytomegalovirus exposure and HLA in healthy donors. Repertoires were generated with immunoSEQ multiplex PCR, while TCRdb's copy carries only in-frame clones and drops some. The data show around 260,000 clones, about 90% seen once. Specimen: PBMCs. The receptors originated from a woman aged 25 to 45 in good health and CMV-seronegative.

The chain uses TRBV7-3 and TRBJ2-2; 7 bases map to TRBD1. Trimming at V came to 2 bases and at J to 6 bases, leaving 0 bases not matched to a gene. This CDR3 is 13 amino acids long. In germline, CDR1 is SGHTA, CDR2 FQGTGA. The CDR3 region has the DNA TGTGCCAGCAGCTTAGGGACAGCCGGGGAGCTGTTTTTT. Encoded protein: CASSLGTAGELFF.

The chain couples TRBV6-1 to TRBJ2-7, with TRBD1 matching 8 bases. Germline CDR1 and CDR2: MNHNS and SASEGT. After removal of 6 bases from V and 3 bases from J, the junction contained 4 bases not matched to a gene. The CDR3 sequence is 13 residues long. CDR3 bases: TGTGCCAGCAGGGGGACAGGCTACTACGAGCAGTACTTC. Translation gives CASRGTGYYEQYF.

The count of this clone is one. The CDR3 reads CASSSPGQGAQEQYF. The CDR3 DNA follows: TGCGCCAGCAGCTCCCCGGGACAGGGAGCCCAAGAGCAGTACTTC. This chain joins TRBV5-1 and TRBJ2-7; 9 bases fit TRBD1. CDR1 and CDR2 (germline): SGHRS, YFSETQ. The CDR3 covers 15 residues. V dropped 3 bases and J dropped 7; count of bases not matched to a gene: 11.

The chain joins TRBV5-6 to TRBJ1-4, with 7 bases identical to TRBD1. With V trimmed by 4 bases and J by 5 bases, 5 bases remained unmatched. The CDR3 totals 14 residues. Per germline, CDR1 SGHDT and CDR2 YYEEEE. Here the CDR3 reads CASSRGQPNEKLFF. CDR3 DNA: TGTGCCAGCAGCCGGGGACAGCCGAATGAAAAACTGTTTTTT.

This clone was seen a single time. The rearrangement links TRBV7-2 to TRBJ2-7; 7 bases match TRBD2. The CDR3 is 16 residues long. The ends lost 2 bases at V and 0 bases at J; junction bases unmatched: 7. CDR1 and CDR2 from the germline V gene are SGHTA and FQGNSA. For the CDR3, the DNA is TGTGCCAGCAGCTTACGTAGCGGGTTAAGCTCCTACGAGCAGTACTTC. It encodes CASSLRSGLSSYEQYF.

This clone was counted a single time. The chain is built from TRBV7-8 and TRBJ1-4; D may be TRBD1 (5 bases). Germline V gene sequence: CDR1 SGHVS, CDR2 FQNEAQ. V lost 4 bases, J lost 12 bases, and 18 bases lay in between. The CDR3 covers 14 residues. Here the CDR3 DNA reads TGTGCCAGCAGCTCCCTGACAGCGTCAAGGGAACTGTTTTTT. This encodes CASSSLTASRELFF. Variable domain in full (rest from reference TRBV7-8 and TRBJ1-4): GAGVSQSPRYKVAKRGQDVALRCDPISGHVSLFWYQQALGQGPEFLTYFQNEAQLDKSGLPSDRFFAERPEGSVSTLKIQRTQQEDSAVYLCASSSLTASRELFFGSGTQLSVL.

The chain is built from TRBV11-3 and TRBJ2-3; D is possibly TRBD2 (6 bases). The V end lost 3 bases, the J end lost 0 bases, and 7 bases lay between the germline ends. The CDR3 is 14 amino acids. CDR1 is SGHNT and CDR2 is YENEEA in the germline V gene. The CDR3 sequence: CASSLGRSTDTQYF. CDR3 DNA: TGTGCCAGCAGCTTGGGGAGGAGCACAGATACGCAGTATTTT.

The genes are TRBV28 and TRBJ2-3; D may be TRBD2 (5 bases). V was cut by 7 bases and J by 5 bases, with 16 bases left in between. CDR1 is MDHEN, CDR2 SYDVKM, per germline. The CDR3 spans 14 residues. The CDR3 sequence: CASTPGFPGDTQYF. The CDR3 DNA follows: TGTGCCAGCACCCCGGGATTCCCCGGAGATACGCAGTATTTT.

This chain joins TRBV9 and TRBJ2-6; D is unresolved. Germline loops: CDR1 SGDLS, CDR2 YYNGEE. This CDR3 has 15 amino acids. V shed 1 base and J shed 0 bases, with 5 bases lying between them. CDR3 DNA: TGTGCCAGCAGCGTACAACCCTCTGGGGCCAACGTCCTGACTTTC. Protein sequence: CASSVQPSGANVLTF. Drawing the rest from reference TRBV9 and TRBJ2-6, the complete variable domain is DSGVTQTPKHLITATGQRVTLRCSPRSGDLSVYWYQQSLDQGLQFLIQYYNGEERAKGNILERFSAQQFPDLHSELNLSSLELGDSALYFCASSVQPSGANVLTFGAGSRLTVL.

The chain is built from TRBV27 and TRBJ1-2; TRBD1 matches 12 bases. Germline CDR1 and CDR2: MNHEY and SMNVEV (reference sequence). CDR3 length: 15 residues. V trimming: 2 bases; J trimming: 8 bases; junction bases outside the gene matches: 6. The CDR3 region is CASSLMGQGARGYTF. The CDR3 DNA reads TGTGCCAGCAGTTTAATGGGACAGGGGGCACGGGGCTACACCTTC.

V usage is TRBV9 and J usage is TRBJ2-3; unclear D gene. CDR3 length: 13 amino acids. Trimming removed 4 bases at V and 6 bases at J, with 12 bases between. The germline gives CDR1 SGDLS, CDR2 YYNGEE. This CDR3 reads CASSRADRDTQYF. The CDR3 DNA sequence: TGTGCCAGCAGCCGTGCAGATCGGGATACGCAGTATTTT.

The CDR3 bases are TGTGCCAGCAGCGTAGTCGAGGCTGGGGCCAACGTCCTGACTTTC. Its protein product is CASSVVEAGANVLTF. The V gene is TRBV9, the J gene TRBJ2-6; D gene uncertain. Germline V gene data show CDR1 as SGDLS and CDR2 as YYNGEE. The CDR3 extends over 15 amino acids. V was trimmed by 0 bases and J by 2 bases, leaving 6 bases between them.

This sequence joins TRBV7-8 and TRBJ2-5, with D maybe TRBD1 (5 bases). CDR1 and CDR2 (germline): SGHVS, FQNEAQ. The CDR3 totals 15 residues. The V end lost 5 bases, the J end lost 0 bases, and 13 bases lay between the germline ends. The DNA for the CDR3 is TGTGCCAGCAGCAGCCAAGACAGCCACCAAGAGACCCAGTACTTC. Amino acids: CASSSQDSHQETQYF.

This clone occurred once. V is TRBV7-2 and J is TRBJ2-7; D remains unclear. Between the trimmed V and J ends, which lost 2 bases and 0 bases, there was a span of 8 bases. The germline V gene encodes CDR1 SGHTA and CDR2 FQGNSA. The CDR3 extends over 14 amino acids. Written as DNA, the CDR3 is TGTGCCAGCAGCTTAATCGGCGGCTCCTACGAGCAGTACTTC. Translated, it gives CASSLIGGSYEQYF.

The chain combines TRBV29-1 with TRBJ1-3; D may be TRBD1 (5 bases). Germline V gives CDR1 SQVTM, CDR2 ANQGSEA. The CDR3 is made up of 14 amino acids. V lost 0 bases and J lost 4, with 10 bases in between. CDR3 protein: CSVEDDRAGNTIYF. The CDR3 coding sequence is TGCAGCGTTGAAGATGACAGAGCCGGAAACACCATATATTTT.

V gene TRBV29-1 combines with J gene TRBJ2-6, with D perhaps TRBD1 or TRBD2 (5 bases each). CDR1 is SQVTM, CDR2 ANQGSEA, per germline. Trimming pared 1 base from V and 4 bases from J, leaving 11 bases between. The CDR3 is 15 residues long. CDR3 sequence reads: CSVEASGRGANVLTF. The CDR3 DNA reads TGCAGCGTTGAAGCTTCAGGGAGAGGGGCCAACGTCCTGACTTTC.

The chain recombines TRBV5-1 with TRBJ1-4; no firm D call. The CDR3 contains 17 residues. V dropped 5 bases and J dropped 4 bases, with 21 bases sitting between them. Germline lookup yields CDR1 SGHRS and CDR2 YFSETQ. This CDR3 is CASRLPPEKGINEKLFF. CDR3 coding DNA: TGCGCCAGCAGACTCCCGCCAGAAAAGGGTATTAATGAAAAACTGTTTTTT.

This chain joins TRBV7-2 and TRBJ2-7; D remains unclear. Trimming cost V 0 bases and J 3 bases, with 12 bases left between them. This CDR3 region has 15 residues. Germline V gives CDR1 SGHTA, CDR2 FQGNSA. In DNA, the CDR3 is TGTGCCAGCAGCTTAGCGTGGGGTATAGGCTACGAGCAGTACTTC. Amino acid sequence: CASSLAWGIGYEQYF.

V usage is TRBV7-3 and J usage is TRBJ2-7; D gene ambiguous. Germline assignment: CDR1 SGHTA and CDR2 FQGTGA. The CDR3 extends over 15 amino acids. Trimming took off 0 bases at V and 3 bases at J, with 12 bases between the two ends. In DNA, the CDR3 is TGTGCCAGCAGCTTAACAGGCGCGAAAAACTACGAGCAGTACTTC. Protein: CASSLTGAKNYEQYF.

This clone was picked up a small number of times. The DNA for the CDR3 is TGTGCCAGCAGCTTAGGAAGGCCGTACGAGCAGTACTTC. It yields the protein CASSLGRPYEQYF. The chain carries TRBV27 and TRBJ2-7, with D unclear. This CDR3 has 13 residues. The germline gives CDR1 MNHEY, CDR2 SMNVEV (reference sequence). V lost 6 bases to trimming and J lost 4 bases, with 13 bases between them.

The V and J genes are TRBV6-6 and TRBJ2-7; perhaps TRBD1 as D (6 bases). Germline assignment: CDR1 MNHNY and CDR2 SVGAGI (reference sequence). The CDR3 is 14 amino acids. Trimming shortened V by 0 bases and J by 5 bases, and 11 bases separated the two germline ends. The DNA of the CDR3 is TGTGCCAGCAGTTACTCAACAGGGCTGGACGAGCAGTACTTC. Its protein product is CASSYSTGLDEQYF.

The J gene is TRBJ2-7, the V gene TRBV7-2; unclear D gene. Trimming took off 4 bases at V and 3 bases at J, with 13 bases between the two ends. Germline values: CDR1 SGHTA, CDR2 FQGNSA. CDR3 length equals 14 residues. In DNA form, the CDR3 reads TGTGCCAGCAGCTCAATGCTGCGGCTCTACGAGCAGTACTTC. Encoded protein: CASSSMLRLYEQYF.